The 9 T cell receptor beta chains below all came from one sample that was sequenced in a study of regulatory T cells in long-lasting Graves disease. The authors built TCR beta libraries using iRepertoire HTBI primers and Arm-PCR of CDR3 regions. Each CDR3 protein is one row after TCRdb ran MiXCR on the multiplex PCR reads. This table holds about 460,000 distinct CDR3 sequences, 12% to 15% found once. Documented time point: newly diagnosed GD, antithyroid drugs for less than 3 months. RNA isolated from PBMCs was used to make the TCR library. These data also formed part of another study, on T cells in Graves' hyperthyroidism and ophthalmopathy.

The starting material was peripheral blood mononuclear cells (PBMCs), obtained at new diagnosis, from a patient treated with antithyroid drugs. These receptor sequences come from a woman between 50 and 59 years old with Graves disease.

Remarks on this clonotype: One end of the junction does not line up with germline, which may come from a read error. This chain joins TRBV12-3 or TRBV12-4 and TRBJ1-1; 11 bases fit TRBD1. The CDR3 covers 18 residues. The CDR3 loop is CASSLRRTGGFMNAEAFF. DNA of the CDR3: TGTGCCAGCAGTTTAAGGAGGACAGGGGGCTTTATGAACGCTGAAGCTTTCTTT.

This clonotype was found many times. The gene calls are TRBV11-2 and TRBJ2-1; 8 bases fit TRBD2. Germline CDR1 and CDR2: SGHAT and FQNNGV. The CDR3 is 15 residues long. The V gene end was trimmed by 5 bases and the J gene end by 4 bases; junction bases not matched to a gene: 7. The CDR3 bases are TGTGCCAGCAGCCCCCACGGGAGGGAATACAATGAGCAGTTCTTC. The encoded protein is CASSPHGREYNEQFF.

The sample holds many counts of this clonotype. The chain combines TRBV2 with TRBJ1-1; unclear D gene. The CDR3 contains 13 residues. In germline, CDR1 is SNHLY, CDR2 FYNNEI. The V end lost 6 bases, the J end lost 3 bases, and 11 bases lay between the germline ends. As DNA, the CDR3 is TGTGCCAGCAGCTCCTCAGGAGACACTGAAGCTTTCTTT. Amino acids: CASSSSGDTEAFF.

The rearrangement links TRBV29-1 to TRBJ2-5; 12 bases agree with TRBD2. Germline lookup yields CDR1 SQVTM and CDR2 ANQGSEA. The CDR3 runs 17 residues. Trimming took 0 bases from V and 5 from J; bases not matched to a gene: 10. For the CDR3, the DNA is TGCAGCGTTGAAGATCGGTCTAGCGGGAGGGCTTGGGAGACCCAGTACTTC. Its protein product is CSVEDRSSGRAWETQYF.

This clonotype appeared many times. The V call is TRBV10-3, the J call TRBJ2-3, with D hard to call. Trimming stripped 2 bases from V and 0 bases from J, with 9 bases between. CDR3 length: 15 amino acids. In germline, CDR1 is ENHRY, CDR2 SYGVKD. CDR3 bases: TGTGCCATCAGTGAGAGGCTTGCTAGCACAGATACGCAGTATTTT. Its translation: CAISERLASTDTQYF.

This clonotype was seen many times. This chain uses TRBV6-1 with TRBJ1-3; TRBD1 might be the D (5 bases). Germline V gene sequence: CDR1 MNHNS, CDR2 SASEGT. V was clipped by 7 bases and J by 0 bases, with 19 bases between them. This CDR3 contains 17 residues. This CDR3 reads CASTGKAGDGSGNTIYF. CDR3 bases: TGTGCCAGCACCGGAAAAGCGGGGGACGGCTCTGGAAACACCATATATTTT.

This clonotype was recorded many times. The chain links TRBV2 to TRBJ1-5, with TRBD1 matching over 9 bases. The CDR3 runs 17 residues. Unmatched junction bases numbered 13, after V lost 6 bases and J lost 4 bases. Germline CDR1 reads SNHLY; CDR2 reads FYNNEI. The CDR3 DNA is TGTGCCAGCAGACCTCGGACAGGGGAGGGTTTGAATCAGCCCCAGCATTTT. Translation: CASRPRTGEGLNQPQHF.

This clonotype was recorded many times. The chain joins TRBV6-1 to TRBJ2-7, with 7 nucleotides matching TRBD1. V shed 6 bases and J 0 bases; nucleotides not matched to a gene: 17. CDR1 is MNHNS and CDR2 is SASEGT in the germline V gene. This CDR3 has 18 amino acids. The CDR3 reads CASSGWARGTASSYEQYF. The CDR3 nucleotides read TGTGCCAGCAGCGGCTGGGCCAGGGGGACGGCGAGCTCCTACGAGCAGTACTTC.

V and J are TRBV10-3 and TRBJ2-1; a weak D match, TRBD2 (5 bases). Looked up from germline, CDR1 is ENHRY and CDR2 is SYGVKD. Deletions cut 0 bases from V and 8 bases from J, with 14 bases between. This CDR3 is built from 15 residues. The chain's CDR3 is CAISESRSGIDEQFF. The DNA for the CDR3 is TGTGCCATCAGTGAGTCTAGATCGGGGATCGATGAGCAGTTCTTC.